Below, 10 T cell receptor beta chains from the same sample are listed, as sequenced in a study of human T cells and chemical hapten exposure. Time point specified: healthy volunteer bleed at 6 weeks. The total RNA was obtained from whole blood that was not fractionated. TCRdb analysed the RACE reads with MiXCR anew, one entry per CDR3 protein. In the table there are about 34,000 distinct CDR3 sequences, approximately 5% of which are singletons. The sequencing input was whole blood. The origin of the receptors is a human donor in good health. Some clones in this sample may be carry-over from other donors' samples.

This clonotype is judged medium-sized. This chain links TRBV28 with TRBJ1-2; 9 nucleotides align to TRBD1. The ends lost 1 base at V and 2 bases at J; junction bases unmatched: 11. CDR1 is MDHEN and CDR2 is SYDVKM in the germline V gene. This CDR3 region has 18 residues. CDR3: CASSLLRDRAALNYGYTF. In nucleotides, the CDR3 is TGTGCCAGCAGTTTATTACGGGACAGGGCAGCGCTAAACTATGGCTACACCTTC.

The rearrangement uses TRBV4-3 and TRBJ1-6; D is ambiguous. Trimming took 1 base from V and 7 from J, leaving 20 bases between them. Germline V gives CDR1 LGHNA, CDR2 YSLEER. The CDR3 totals 18 residues. Written as DNA, the CDR3 is TGCGCCAGCAGCCAAGCGTTGGGTACTACGGAAACAAATTCACCCCTCCACTTT. As protein: CASSQALGTTETNSPLHF.

About this clonotype: This may be a read error, as it is one base from a much larger clone. The chain carries TRBV3-1 and TRBJ2-3; tentatively, D is TRBD2 (5 bases). The CDR3 sequence is 15 residues long. Germline lookup yields CDR1 LGHDT and CDR2 YNNKEL (reference sequence). CDR3 in amino acids: CAGSSASTSTDTQYF. The CDR3 DNA sequence: TGTGCCGGCAGCTCTGCTAGCACTAGCACAGATACGCAGTATTTT.

This clonotype is deemed medium-sized (0.01 to 0.1%). V usage is TRBV29-1 and J usage is TRBJ1-1, with unresolved D. This CDR3 contains 12 residues. CDR1 is SQVTM, CDR2 ANQGSEA, per germline. The V gene lost 2 bases and the J gene lost 0 bases, with 4 bases spanning the gap. The CDR3 reads CSVELLNTEAFF. The CDR3 nucleotides are TGCAGCGTTGAATTGCTGAACACTGAAGCTTTCTTT.

Details on this clonotype: A much more abundant neighbour one base away suggests this may be a read error. V is TRBV20-1 and J is TRBJ2-6; D uncertain. Looked up from germline, CDR1 is DFQATT and CDR2 is SNEGSKA (reference sequence). The CDR3 consists of 14 residues. CDR3 DNA sequence: TGCAGTGCTAGTGAGAACTCTGGGCCCAACGTCCTGACTTTC. It yields the protein CSASENSGPNVLTF.

This clonotype was observed many times. This chain joins TRBV2 and TRBJ1-5; D is undetermined. The germline CDR1 and CDR2 sequences are SNHLY and FYNNEI. The CDR3 loop spans 16 amino acids. Trimming stripped 2 bases from V and 0 bases from J, with 11 bases between. The CDR3 sequence is CASSESAVYSNQPQHF. The CDR3, as DNA: TGTGCCAGCAGTGAATCGGCAGTTTATAGCAATCAGCCCCAGCATTTT. Combining the CDR3 with reference TRBV2 and TRBJ1-5 gives the whole variable domain EPEVTQTPSHQVTQMGQEVILRCVPISNHLYFYWYRQILGQKVEFLVSFYNNEISEKSEIFDDQFSVERPDGSNFTLKIRSTKLEDSAMYFCASSESAVYSNQPQHFGDGTRLSIL.

This clonotype was seen many times. The chain links TRBV6-1 to TRBJ1-4, with D uncertain. Germline CDR1 MNHNS, CDR2 SASEGT. CDR3 length equals 16 residues. Deletions cut 1 base from V and 8 bases from J, with 17 bases between. CDR3 coding DNA: TGTGCCAGCAGTGAAGAGGAGGTAGGGCCTGAGGAAAAACTGTTTTTT. It translates to CASSEEEVGPEEKLFF.

This clonotype was seen at least ten times. The CDR3 DNA reads TGCAGTGCCGTAGGCAATGAGCAGTTCTTC. This sequence encodes CSAVGNEQFF. This rearrangement joins TRBV20-1 to TRBJ2-1; D is ambiguous. V was pared by 6 bases and J by 6 bases, with 6 bases between. The CDR3 totals 10 residues. Germline CDR1 reads DFQATT; CDR2 reads SNEGSKA (reference sequence).

This clonotype has only a few counts. J is TRBJ2-3 and V is TRBV6-4, with D tentatively TRBD1 (5 bases). The CDR3 contains 16 residues. V lost 2 bases to trimming and J lost 4 bases, with 16 bases between them. In germline, CDR1 is MRHNA, CDR2 SNTAGT. CDR3 bases: TGTGCCAGCAGTGACGGGGCTCAGAATCCCGCAGATACGCAGTATTTT. Translated: CASSDGAQNPADTQYF.

This clonotype was counted many times. The rearrangement joins TRBV7-2 to TRBJ2-6; D is uncertain. CDR1 and CDR2 from the germline V gene are SGHTA and FQGNSA. This CDR3 is 17 amino acids long. The V end was cut by 6 bases, the J end by 1 base, with 16 bases between. The CDR3: CASSIDSGLSGANVLTF. The CDR3 DNA reads as TGTGCCAGCAGTATTGACTCAGGTTTATCTGGGGCCAACGTCCTGACTTTC.